The subject of this entry is one T cell receptor (beta chain). Here immunoSEQ multiplex PCR was the method, and the copy in TCRdb shows in-frame clones only, minus some. The sample records fewer than 300,000 clones, approximately 91% being singletons. This CDR3 contains 14 residues. Between the trimmed V and J ends, which lost 4 bases and 2 bases, there was a span of 12 bases. Germline CDR1 reads SGHRS; CDR2 reads YFSETQ. The data were taken from a study of blood T cell repertoires in COVID-19. Sequencing was carried out using peripheral blood. The TCR was taken from a woman aged 30 to 39 with COVID-19, enrolled during active disease. The genes are TRBV5-1 and TRBJ1-2; maybe TRBD1 (6 bases). CDR3 DNA: TGCGCCAGCAGCCGGACAGCTCCCAACTATGGCTACACCTTC. Protein: CASSRTAPNYGYTF.